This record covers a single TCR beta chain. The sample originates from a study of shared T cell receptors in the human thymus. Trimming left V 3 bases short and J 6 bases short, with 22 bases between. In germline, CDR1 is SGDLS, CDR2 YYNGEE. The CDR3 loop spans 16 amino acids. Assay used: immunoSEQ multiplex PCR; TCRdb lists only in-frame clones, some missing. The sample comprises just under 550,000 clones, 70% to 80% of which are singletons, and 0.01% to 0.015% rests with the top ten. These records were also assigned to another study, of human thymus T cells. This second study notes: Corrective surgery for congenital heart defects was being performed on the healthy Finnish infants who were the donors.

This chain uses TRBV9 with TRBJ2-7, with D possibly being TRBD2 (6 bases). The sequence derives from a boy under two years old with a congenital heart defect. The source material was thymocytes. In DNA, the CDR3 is TGTGCCAGCAGCGGAACCGGGACTCCGGGGTACTCCGAGCAGTACTTC. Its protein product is CASSGTGTPGYSEQYF. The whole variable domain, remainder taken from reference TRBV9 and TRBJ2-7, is DSGVTQTPKHLITATGQRVTLRCSPRSGDLSVYWYQQSLDQGLQFLIQYYNGEERAKGNILERFSAQQFPDLHSELNLSSLELGDSALYFCASSGTGTPGYSEQYFGPGTRLTVT.